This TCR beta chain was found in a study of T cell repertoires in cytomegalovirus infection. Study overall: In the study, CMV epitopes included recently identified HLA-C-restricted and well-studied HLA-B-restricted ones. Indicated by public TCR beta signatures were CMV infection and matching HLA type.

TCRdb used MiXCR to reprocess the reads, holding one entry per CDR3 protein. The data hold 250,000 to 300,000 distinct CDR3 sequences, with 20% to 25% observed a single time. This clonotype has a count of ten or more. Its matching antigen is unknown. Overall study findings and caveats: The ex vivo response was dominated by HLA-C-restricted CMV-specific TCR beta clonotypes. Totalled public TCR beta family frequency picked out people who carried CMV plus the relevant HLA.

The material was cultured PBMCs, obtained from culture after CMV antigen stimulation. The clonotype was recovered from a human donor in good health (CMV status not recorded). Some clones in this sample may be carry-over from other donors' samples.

The CDR3 DNA sequence: TGTGCCAGCAGCTTACAGAATGAGCAGTTCTTC. Translated, it gives CASSLQNEQFF. V is TRBV7-6 and J is TRBJ2-1; no clear D. Trimming stripped 2 bases from V and 7 bases from J, with 3 bases between. The CDR3 runs 11 residues. Germline V gene lookup returns CDR1 SGHVS and CDR2 FNYEAQ. Complete variable domain (other parts from reference TRBV7-6 and TRBJ2-1): GAGVSQSPRYKVTKRGQDVALRCDPISGHVSLYWYRQALGQGPEFLTYFNYEAQQDKSGLPNDRFSAERPEGSISTLTIQRTEQRDSAMYRCASSLQNEQFFGPGTRLTVL.